The rows below give T cell receptor beta chains drawn from one sample of a study of blood T cell repertoires in COVID-19. The repertoire was sequenced with immunoSEQ multiplex PCR; TCRdb's copy has only in-frame clones and lacks some. The sample comprises fewer than 200,000 clones, under 90% of which are singletons, and around 2% rests with the top ten. Sequenced input: peripheral blood. The receptors stem from a woman aged 80 or over with acute or convalescent COVID-19. Each CDR3 is given with its conserved first and last residue. Fields, in order: clone size, CDR3 length, J gene, V gene, D gene, CDR3 DNA, CDR3 protein. The D gene is left open where the match is weak. Clone size is shown for a subset of rows, as once, few, many or a class of expanded clone.

clone_size: once
cdr3_length: 14
j_call: TRBJ2-2
v_call: TRBV7-3
d_call: .
cdr3_nt: TGTGCCAGCAGCCCCTCGGGGGTGGGCGGGGAGCTGTTTTTT
cdr3_aa: CASSPSGVGGELFF

clone_size: .
cdr3_length: 14
j_call: TRBJ1-5
v_call: TRBV30
d_call: .
cdr3_nt: TGTGCCTGGAGCGGGGGGCAGTATGTCCTCGGGCAGCATTTT
cdr3_aa: CAWSGGQYVLGQHF

clone_size: .
cdr3_length: 15
j_call: TRBJ1-1
v_call: TRBV18
d_call: TRBD1
cdr3_nt: TGTGCCAGCTCACCTTTTGGGACAGAGAACACTGAAGCTTTCTTT
cdr3_aa: CASSPFGTENTEAFF

clone_size: .
cdr3_length: 14
j_call: TRBJ2-5
v_call: TRBV12-5
d_call: TRBD1
cdr3_nt: TGTGCTAGTGGCCACGGGACAGTACAAGAGACCCAGTACTTC
cdr3_aa: CASGHGTVQETQYF

clone_size: .
cdr3_length: 14
j_call: TRBJ2-5
v_call: TRBV7-2
d_call: .
cdr3_nt: TGTGCCAGCAGCCGTACTAGTTTTGGGGAGACCCAGTACTTC
cdr3_aa: CASSRTSFGETQYF

clone_size: .
cdr3_length: 11
j_call: TRBJ2-7
v_call: TRBV20-1
d_call: .
cdr3_nt: TGCAGTGTCCTGAGGAAGTACGAGCAGTACTTC
cdr3_aa: CSVLRKYEQYF

clone_size: .
cdr3_length: 16
j_call: TRBJ1-1
v_call: TRBV3-1/TRBV3-2
d_call: .
cdr3_nt: TGTGCCAGCAGCCCAGTGGGGGGGCGTTCGAGCACTGAAGCTTTCTTT
cdr3_aa: CASSPVGGRSSTEAFF

clone_size: .
cdr3_length: 15
j_call: TRBJ2-7
v_call: TRBV7-2
d_call: TRBD1
cdr3_nt: TGTGCCAGCAGCTACGCGACAGGGAGCTCCTACGAGCAGTACTTC
cdr3_aa: CASSYATGSSYEQYF

clone_size: .
cdr3_length: 15
j_call: TRBJ2-3
v_call: TRBV29-1
d_call: .
cdr3_nt: TGCAGCGTTGAGAGGTGGGGGCAACTCACAGATACGCAGTATTTT
cdr3_aa: CSVERWGQLTDTQYF

clone_size: once
cdr3_length: 15
j_call: TRBJ2-1
v_call: TRBV30
d_call: TRBD1
cdr3_nt: TGTGCCTGGAGTGGGACAGGGGGCCCTTACAATGAGCAGTTCTTC
cdr3_aa: CAWSGTGGPYNEQFF

clone_size: .
cdr3_length: 13
j_call: TRBJ1-2
v_call: TRBV19
d_call: .
cdr3_nt: TGTGCCAGTAGTATTTTTAGCAACTATGGCTACACCTTC
cdr3_aa: CASSIFSNYGYTF

clone_size: .
cdr3_length: 14
j_call: TRBJ1-1
v_call: TRBV19
d_call: .
cdr3_nt: TGTGCCAGTATTGCAGGGGTGGTGAACACTGAAGCTTTCTTT
cdr3_aa: CASIAGVVNTEAFF

clone_size: .
cdr3_length: 14
j_call: TRBJ1-2
v_call: TRBV19
d_call: TRBD1
cdr3_nt: TGTGCCAGTAGTATTTCAGGGGGCGACTATGGCTACACCTTC
cdr3_aa: CASSISGGDYGYTF

clone_size: .
cdr3_length: 17
j_call: TRBJ1-5
v_call: TRBV5-8
d_call: .
cdr3_nt: TGTGCCAGCAGCTTGGCCGGGGGAGCTGTCTACAATCAGCCCCAGCATTTT
cdr3_aa: CASSLAGGAVYNQPQHF

clone_size: .
cdr3_length: 15
j_call: TRBJ1-4
v_call: TRBV30
d_call: .
cdr3_nt: TGTGCCTGGAGCGTCTACAGGGAAATAAATGAAAAACTGTTTTTT
cdr3_aa: CAWSVYREINEKLFF

clone_size: .
cdr3_length: 13
j_call: TRBJ2-7
v_call: TRBV19
d_call: .
cdr3_nt: TGTGCCAGTAGTTACGGGGAGAGCTACGAGCAGTACTTC
cdr3_aa: CASSYGESYEQYF

clone_size: few
cdr3_length: 16
j_call: TRBJ2-7
v_call: TRBV7-6
d_call: .
cdr3_nt: TGTGCCAGCAGCGACTTCGGCAGGGCAATCTCCTACGAGCAGTACTTC
cdr3_aa: CASSDFGRAISYEQYF

clone_size: .
cdr3_length: 15
j_call: TRBJ2-7
v_call: TRBV24-1
d_call: TRBD1
cdr3_nt: TGTGCCACCAGTGCCATCGACCGGGACAGCTACGAGCAGTACTTC
cdr3_aa: CATSAIDRDSYEQYF

clone_size: .
cdr3_length: 13
j_call: TRBJ2-5
v_call: TRBV9
d_call: .
cdr3_nt: TGTGCCAGCAGCGTGAGCGGCCAAGAGACCCAGTACTTC
cdr3_aa: CASSVSGQETQYF

clone_size: .
cdr3_length: 13
j_call: TRBJ1-2
v_call: TRBV6-2/TRBV6-3
d_call: .
cdr3_nt: TGTGCCAGCAGTTACTCTTTAGTTCTTGGCTACACCTTC
cdr3_aa: CASSYSLVLGYTF

clone_size: .
cdr3_length: 14
j_call: TRBJ2-7
v_call: TRBV5-1
d_call: TRBD2
cdr3_nt: TGCGCCAGCAAGGGCTCTAGCGGGAGCTACGAGCAGTACTTC
cdr3_aa: CASKGSSGSYEQYF

clone_size: .
cdr3_length: 14
j_call: TRBJ2-5
v_call: TRBV27
d_call: .
cdr3_nt: TGTGCCAGCTCCCGGGCGGGCAACCGTGAGACCCAGTACTTC
cdr3_aa: CASSRAGNRETQYF

clone_size: .
cdr3_length: 14
j_call: TRBJ1-3
v_call: TRBV19
d_call: .
cdr3_nt: TGTGCCACGGGGTTTGGTGTCTCTGGAAACACCATATATTTT
cdr3_aa: CATGFGVSGNTIYF

clone_size: once
cdr3_length: 16
j_call: TRBJ2-3
v_call: TRBV28
d_call: .
cdr3_nt: TGTGCCAGCAGTTTGGGAGACACGCACTTCACAGATACGCAGTATTTT
cdr3_aa: CASSLGDTHFTDTQYF